This T cell receptor (beta chain) was found in a study of technical replicates of blood from a handful of donors. There are 14 residues in the CDR3. Germline V CDR1 and CDR2: SQVTM, ANQGSEA. Between the trimmed V and J ends, which lost 6 bases and 2 bases, there was a span of 17 bases. In its sample, this clone was seen once. Here immunoSEQ multiplex PCR was the method, and the copy in TCRdb shows in-frame clones only, minus some. The sample records 60,000 to 90,000 clones, approximately 97% being singletons. The receptor was derived from a human donor in good health. V and J are TRBV29-1 and TRBJ2-7, with TRBD1 as a possible D gene (6 bases). The sample was T cells isolated from PBMCs. The CDR3 coding sequence is TGCAGCGTGCCCGACAACAAGGGGGCCTACGAGCAGTACTTC. This encodes CSVPDNKGAYEQYF.